Listed below are T cell receptor beta chains from one sample, sequenced in a study of blood T cell repertoires in COVID-19. The method was immunoSEQ multiplex PCR; TCRdb's version includes in-frame clones alone and lacks a portion of them. The sample contains about 210,000 clones, 85% to 90% of which appear only once. The sequencing input was peripheral blood. The receptor set was obtained from a woman in her 70s with acute or convalescent COVID-19. Both conserved end residues are part of each CDR3.

>TRBV12-3/TRBV12-4|TRBJ1-5
CASSLRGLQPQHF
>TRBV7-2|TRBJ2-5
CASSLGSGYQVTQYF
>TRBV5-1|TRBJ1-2
CASSSGQGYGYTF
>TRBV19|TRBJ1-5
CASTVSNQPQHF
>TRBV2|TRBJ2-3
CASSMGQGAGDTQYF
>TRBV5-1|TRBJ1-4
CASSLSPGVEKLFF
>TRBV20-1|TRBJ1-1
CSATPGSRGFF
>TRBV6-5|TRBJ2-7
CASSRAGGAYEQYF
>TRBV9|TRBJ1-3
CASSVVGKGDTIYF
>TRBV25-1|TRBJ2-1
CASSEVTGTYNEQFF
>TRBV5-5|TRBJ1-1
CASSTSTEAFF
>TRBV11-2|TRBJ2-3
CASNLGLADPDTQYF
>TRBV7-9|TRBJ1-2
CASSLGDRNNYGYTF
>TRBV29-1|TRBJ2-3
CSVAGDQSTDTQYF
>TRBV10-3|TRBJ2-7
CAISEKGQGSYEQYF